This T cell receptor (beta chain) was identified during a study of OX40 agonist ivuxolimab in advanced cancers. Study results and caveats: There was clonal expansion of CD4+ and CD8+ blood T cells by week 6 at 0.1 to 3.0 mg/kg.

The repertoire was sequenced with immunoSEQ multiplex PCR; TCRdb's copy has only in-frame clones and lacks some. The table includes 40,000 or so clones, over 80% detected once. About this clone itself: Antigen unknown.

V was cut by 5 bases and J by 1 base, with 14 bases left in between. Germline V gene lookup returns CDR1 MDHEN and CDR2 SYDVKM. The CDR3 loop spans 15 amino acids. The sequence was obtained from an adult with an advanced solid tumor such as melanoma, head and neck, liver or kidney cancer. Material: CD4+ or CD8+ T cells sorted from blood, obtained in a trial of the OX40 agonist ivuxolimab. The chain has TRBV28 and TRBJ1-1, with D uncertain. For the CDR3, the DNA is TGTGCCAGCAGTCCCCCTGCACCTCCGAACACTGAAGCTTTCTTT. This codes for CASSPPAPPNTEAFF.